These T cell receptor beta chains were read from a single sample in a study of cytomegalovirus exposure and HLA in healthy donors. Method: immunoSEQ multiplex PCR; TCRdb's copy keeps in-frame clones and lacks some. The sample records approximately 81,000 clones, around 92% being singletons. Material: PBMCs. The receptors here all came from a man aged 18 to 30 in good health and CMV-seronegative. Each CDR3 is given with its conserved first and last residue. The D gene is left open where the match is weak. Not every row has a clone size; where given, it reads once, few, many or a size class.

D gene: NA; J gene: TRBJ2-7; clone size: NA; V gene: TRBV4-1; CDR3 DNA: TGCGCCAGCAGCCAAGGCGGATTAGCCGGTTACTACGAGCAGTACTTC; CDR3 protein: CASSQGGLAGYYEQYF
D gene: NA; J gene: TRBJ2-3; clone size: NA; V gene: TRBV6-5; CDR3 DNA: TGTGCCAGCAGCTTACAGGGCCAAAGCACAGATACGCAGTATTTT; CDR3 protein: CASSLQGQSTDTQYF
D gene: TRBD1; J gene: TRBJ1-6; clone size: once; V gene: TRBV4-1; CDR3 DNA: TGCGCCAGCAGCCAAGGCCCCGACTCAGGGGGCGTACATTCACCCCTCCACTTT; CDR3 protein: CASSQGPDSGGVHSPLHF
D gene: NA; J gene: TRBJ1-6; clone size: NA; V gene: TRBV30; CDR3 DNA: TGTGCCTGGGCGGGAACTCTTAGCTCCTATAATTCACCCCTCCACTTT; CDR3 protein: CAWAGTLSSYNSPLHF
D gene: NA; J gene: TRBJ2-4; clone size: NA; V gene: TRBV18; CDR3 DNA: TGTGCCAGCTCACCAGATGAAGGGATCCGAGGGATCAAAAACATTCAGTACTTC; CDR3 protein: CASSPDEGIRGIKNIQYF
D gene: NA; J gene: TRBJ2-3; clone size: NA; V gene: TRBV4-1; CDR3 DNA: TGCGCCAGCAGCTTCCCTCGCGGGGGCAGGGGAAGAAATCGAGGCGGCACAGATACGCAGTATTTT; CDR3 protein: CASSFPRGGRGRNRGGTDTQYF
D gene: NA; J gene: TRBJ1-1; clone size: NA; V gene: TRBV29-1; CDR3 DNA: TGCAGCTTAACCGAGGGCACTGAAGCTTTCTTT; CDR3 protein: CSLTEGTEAFF
D gene: TRBD1; J gene: TRBJ2-7; clone size: NA; V gene: TRBV7-9; CDR3 DNA: TGTGCCAGCAGCTTAGCGGGACAGGCCAACGAGCAGTACTTC; CDR3 protein: CASSLAGQANEQYF
D gene: NA; J gene: TRBJ1-2; clone size: NA; V gene: TRBV5-6; CDR3 DNA: TGTGCCAGCAGCCGGAAGACAGTACCTAACTATGGCTACACCTTC; CDR3 protein: CASSRKTVPNYGYTF
D gene: TRBD2; J gene: TRBJ2-5; clone size: NA; V gene: TRBV2; CDR3 DNA: TGTGCCAGCAGTCGCCAGACTAGCTGGGGAGAGACCCAGTACTTC; CDR3 protein: CASSRQTSWGETQYF
D gene: NA; J gene: TRBJ2-1; clone size: NA; V gene: TRBV30; CDR3 DNA: TGTGCCTGGTGGTCCCAGCGGGCCTCCTACAATGAGCAGTTCTTC; CDR3 protein: CAWWSQRASYNEQFF
D gene: NA; J gene: TRBJ2-1; clone size: NA; V gene: TRBV11-2; CDR3 DNA: TGTGCCAGCAGCTGGGAGACTAGAGCCAATGAGCAGTTCTTC; CDR3 protein: CASSWETRANEQFF
D gene: NA; J gene: TRBJ2-1; clone size: NA; V gene: TRBV7-8; CDR3 DNA: TGTGCCAGCAGCTTTTGGCGGGCCCTCTACAATGAGCAGTTCTTC; CDR3 protein: CASSFWRALYNEQFF
D gene: TRBD1; J gene: TRBJ2-5; clone size: NA; V gene: TRBV30; CDR3 DNA: TGTGCCTGGAGTGTAGTTTCGGGACAGGGCACCCAGTACTTC; CDR3 protein: CAWSVVSGQGTQYF
D gene: NA; J gene: TRBJ1-5; clone size: NA; V gene: TRBV7-6; CDR3 DNA: TGTGCCAGCAGCTTAGGGGAGCAGGAGTATCAGCCCCAGCATTTT; CDR3 protein: CASSLGEQEYQPQHF
D gene: NA; J gene: TRBJ1-1; clone size: NA; V gene: TRBV5-4; CDR3 DNA: TGTGCCAGCAGCTTGTTAGGGAGAGGCGAAGCTTTCTTT; CDR3 protein: CASSLLGRGEAFF
D gene: NA; J gene: TRBJ1-2; clone size: NA; V gene: TRBV5-8; CDR3 DNA: TGTGCCAGCAGCCCACGCCCGGGACAACTACCAGCTAACTATGGCTACACCTTC; CDR3 protein: CASSPRPGQLPANYGYTF
D gene: TRBD1; J gene: TRBJ1-2; clone size: NA; V gene: TRBV6-5; CDR3 DNA: TGTGCCGCCCGACTTACTAACCAGGGGGCTCATACCTTC; CDR3 protein: CAARLTNQGAHTF
D gene: NA; J gene: TRBJ1-2; clone size: NA; V gene: TRBV6-4; CDR3 DNA: TGTGCCAGCAGTGACTCCCAGGGACTCTATGGCTACACCTTC; CDR3 protein: CASSDSQGLYGYTF
D gene: TRBD2; J gene: TRBJ2-3; clone size: NA; V gene: TRBV2; CDR3 DNA: TGTGCCAGCAGTGAATTGGGGACTAGCAGTCCAGATACGCAGTATTTT; CDR3 protein: CASSELGTSSPDTQYF
D gene: TRBD2; J gene: TRBJ2-5; clone size: NA; V gene: TRBV30; CDR3 DNA: TGTGCCTGGAGTACTAGCGGACAAGAGACCCAGTACTTC; CDR3 protein: CAWSTSGQETQYF
D gene: TRBD1; J gene: TRBJ1-4; clone size: NA; V gene: TRBV6-5; CDR3 DNA: TGTGCCAGCAGTTGGGGACAGGGGGCTGGTGAAAAACTGTTTTTT; CDR3 protein: CASSWGQGAGEKLFF
D gene: NA; J gene: TRBJ1-2; clone size: NA; V gene: TRBV15; CDR3 DNA: TGTGCCACCAGCAGGACCGGAACCGCTACTATTTGGGATGGCTACACCTTC; CDR3 protein: CATSRTGTATIWDGYTF
D gene: NA; J gene: TRBJ1-1; clone size: NA; V gene: TRBV5-1; CDR3 DNA: TGCGCCAGCTCTGGAGACCGGGACACTGAAGCTTTCTTT; CDR3 protein: CASSGDRDTEAFF
D gene: NA; J gene: TRBJ1-2; clone size: NA; V gene: TRBV7-5; CDR3 DNA: TGTGCCAGAACCCTTACCCCACAGTCAAACTATGGCTACACCTTC; CDR3 protein: CARTLTPQSNYGYTF
D gene: TRBD1; J gene: TRBJ1-6; clone size: NA; V gene: TRBV7-2; CDR3 DNA: TGTGCCAGCACCCCTGACAGGGTCTTTAATTCACCCCTCCACTTT; CDR3 protein: CASTPDRVFNSPLHF
D gene: TRBD2; J gene: TRBJ2-1; clone size: once; V gene: TRBV10-3; CDR3 DNA: TGTGCCATCCGAGCAACTAGCGGGAGTGAGGTCAATGAGCAGTTCTTC; CDR3 protein: CAIRATSGSEVNEQFF
D gene: TRBD2; J gene: TRBJ2-1; clone size: NA; V gene: TRBV7-6; CDR3 DNA: TGTGCCAGCAGCTTAGTTAGCGGGACGGGGTATGAGCAGTTCTTC; CDR3 protein: CASSLVSGTGYEQFF
D gene: TRBD2; J gene: TRBJ2-7; clone size: once; V gene: TRBV4-2; CDR3 DNA: TGTGCCAGCAGAGCGGCGGGGGGCCCCTACGAGCAGTACTTC; CDR3 protein: CASRAAGGPYEQYF
D gene: TRBD1; J gene: TRBJ2-2; clone size: NA; V gene: TRBV5-4; CDR3 DNA: TGTGCCAGCAGCGTAGGGACAGGGGCCCAGAACACCGGGGAGCTGTTTTTT; CDR3 protein: CASSVGTGAQNTGELFF
D gene: TRBD2; J gene: TRBJ2-1; clone size: few; V gene: TRBV6-4; CDR3 DNA: TGTGCCAGCAGTGGACTAGCGGAGAGCAATGAGCAGTTCTTC; CDR3 protein: CASSGLAESNEQFF
D gene: NA; J gene: TRBJ2-2; clone size: NA; V gene: TRBV7-7; CDR3 DNA: TGTGCTAGCAGCCGGGGGACCGGGGAGCTGTTTTTT; CDR3 protein: CASSRGTGELFF
D gene: TRBD1; J gene: TRBJ1-5; clone size: NA; V gene: TRBV19; CDR3 DNA: TGTGCCAGTAGTGTCGACAGGGTTGATCAGCCCCAGCATTTT; CDR3 protein: CASSVDRVDQPQHF
D gene: TRBD1; J gene: TRBJ2-2; clone size: once; V gene: TRBV5-1; CDR3 DNA: TGCGCCAGCAGCTTGAGGGGGCAGGGAACCGGGGAGCTGTTTTTT; CDR3 protein: CASSLRGQGTGELFF
D gene: TRBD2; J gene: TRBJ2-1; clone size: NA; V gene: TRBV5-1; CDR3 DNA: TGCGCCAGCAGCTTGCGGCTAGCGGGAGGGCCGGGCAATGAGCAGTTCTTC; CDR3 protein: CASSLRLAGGPGNEQFF
D gene: TRBD1; J gene: TRBJ2-6; clone size: NA; V gene: TRBV7-8; CDR3 DNA: TGTGCCAGCAGGGACAGGGTCAGCTCTGGGGCCAACGTCCTGACTTTC; CDR3 protein: CASRDRVSSGANVLTF
D gene: NA; J gene: TRBJ1-2; clone size: NA; V gene: TRBV9; CDR3 DNA: TGTGCCAGCAGCGGAATCGACAGGAACTATGGCTACACCTTC; CDR3 protein: CASSGIDRNYGYTF
D gene: TRBD1; J gene: TRBJ2-5; clone size: NA; V gene: TRBV7-3; CDR3 DNA: TGTGCCAGCAGCTTAGGGGGACAGTGGCAAGAGACCCAGTACTTC; CDR3 protein: CASSLGGQWQETQYF
D gene: NA; J gene: TRBJ1-1; clone size: NA; V gene: TRBV6-5; CDR3 DNA: TGTGCCAGCAGTTACTCCGCACTTCGGGACACTGAAGCTTTCTTT; CDR3 protein: CASSYSALRDTEAFF
D gene: NA; J gene: TRBJ2-7; clone size: NA; V gene: TRBV30; CDR3 DNA: TGTGCCTGGACTGACAGCTACGAGCAGTACTTC; CDR3 protein: CAWTDSYEQYF
D gene: NA; J gene: TRBJ2-1; clone size: NA; V gene: TRBV11-3; CDR3 DNA: TGTGCCAGCAGCGAGGACGGGAGCTCCTACAATGAGCAGTTCTTC; CDR3 protein: CASSEDGSSYNEQFF
D gene: NA; J gene: TRBJ2-7; clone size: NA; V gene: TRBV27; CDR3 DNA: TGTGCCAGCAGTATAACAGGGATCGAGCAGTACTTC; CDR3 protein: CASSITGIEQYF